One and the same sample provided the 14 T cell receptor beta chains below, sequenced in a study of Tregs in tolerant kidney transplant recipients. Only in-frame clones appear in the TCRdb table, and some are missing; sequencing was by immunoSEQ multiplex PCR. The sample contains some 57,000 clones, around 93% of which appear only once. Recipients received nonmyeloablative bone marrow transplants from related graft donors, with transient mixed chimerism. Source: CD8+ T cells from blood (PBMCs), taken 24 months after the transplant. The receptors stem from a human patient who received a combined kidney and bone marrow transplant. The graft donor may be the source of some T cells.

J is TRBJ2-1 and V is TRBV7-9; 7 bases line up with TRBD2. The germline V gene has CDR1 SEHNR and CDR2 FQNEAQ (reference sequence). V lost 5 bases, J lost 5 bases, and 9 bases stayed unmatched. This CDR3 contains 15 residues. In DNA, the CDR3 is TGTGCCAGCAGCGTCCGGCGGGGGAAAAACAATGAGCAGTTCTTC. Amino acids: CASSVRRGKNNEQFF.

V usage is TRBV28 and J usage is TRBJ2-5; a possible D gene is TRBD1 (7 bases). V lost 5 bases and J lost 2, with 27 bases in between. CDR3 length equals 19 residues. Germline assignment: CDR1 MDHEN and CDR2 SYDVKM. CDR3 region: CASSTMIRGPEGAQETQYF. CDR3 nucleotide sequence: TGTGCCAGCAGTACAATGATCCGGGGCCCGGAGGGGGCACAAGAGACCCAGTACTTC.

The rearrangement links TRBV7-3 to TRBJ2-3; TRBD2 might be the D (6 bases). The length of the CDR3 is 16 residues. V was shortened by 2 bases and J by 1 base, with 13 bases between the two germline ends. CDR1 and CDR2 (germline): SGHTA, FQGTGA. The CDR3 DNA sequence: TGTGCCAGCAGCTTAGGGGGGAGTGGGGGCACAGATACGCAGTATTTT. This translates into CASSLGGSGGTDTQYF.

A single count supports this clone. This chain joins TRBV5-6 and TRBJ2-7, with 9 bases fitting TRBD2. The CDR3 has 16 residues. CDR1 and CDR2 from the germline V gene are SGHDT and YYEEEE. J was trimmed by 5 bases and V by 3 bases; bases with no gene match: 12. CDR3 amino acids: CASSWGAGGGLDEQYF. The CDR3 DNA follows: TGTGCCAGCAGCTGGGGGGCGGGAGGGGGTCTGGACGAGCAGTACTTC.

This chain connects TRBV11-3 to TRBJ2-1; the match to TRBD2 covers 16 bases. Unmatched junction bases numbered 10, after V lost 5 bases and J lost 6 bases. This CDR3 spans 18 amino acids. Germline loops: CDR1 SGHNT, CDR2 YENEEA. The CDR3 protein is CASSPGLAGGTRFNEQFF. CDR3 coding DNA: TGTGCCAGCAGCCCGGGACTAGCGGGAGGGACGCGCTTCAATGAGCAGTTCTTC.

The J gene is TRBJ2-5, the V gene TRBV27; unclear D gene. The V gene lost 3 bases and the J gene lost 7 bases, with 18 bases spanning the gap. Germline V gene sequence: CDR1 MNHEY, CDR2 SMNVEV (reference sequence). There are 15 residues in the CDR3. CDR3 DNA sequence: TGTGCCAGCAGTTTGAAACCAGGCGCCTCAGCGACCCAGTACTTC. It yields the protein CASSLKPGASATQYF.

The V gene is TRBV7-2, the J gene TRBJ1-1; D is ambiguous. CDR1 and CDR2 from the germline V gene are SGHTA and FQGNSA. This CDR3 has 12 amino acids. V lost 8 bases and J 2 bases, leaving 9 bases between the germline ends. DNA of the CDR3: TGTGCCAGCCGACTAGCCAACACTGAAGCTTTCTTT. Translating it yields CASRLANTEAFF.

The chain has TRBV1 and TRBJ2-1; the table gives TRBD2 as D, unverified against the DNA. TRBV1 is a pseudogene. This CDR3 contains 19 residues. This CDR3 reads CTSSQESPFLAGPYNEQFF. The CDR3, as DNA: TGCACCAGCAGCCAAGAAAGCCCCTTCCTAGCGGGTCCTTACAATGAGCAGTTCTTC.

V is TRBV7-2 and J is TRBJ2-7; no clear D. Trimming took off 4 bases at V and 5 bases at J, with 12 bases between the two ends. This CDR3 is built from 13 residues. Germline values: CDR1 SGHTA, CDR2 FQGNSA. CDR3 coding DNA: TGTGCCAGCAGCTCTACCCTTGTCCACGAGCAGTACTTC. It encodes CASSSTLVHEQYF.

The chain joins TRBV10-3 to TRBJ2-7, with a possible D match to TRBD1 (5 bases). This CDR3 is 14 amino acids long. The V gene lost 6 bases and the J gene lost 4 bases, with 16 bases spanning the gap. CDR1 and CDR2 (germline): ENHRY, SYGVKD. CDR3 amino acids: CAIRDIEAEYEQYF. CDR3 nucleotides: TGTGCCATCAGGGACATTGAGGCGGAATACGAGCAGTACTTC.

The chain links TRBV7-3 to TRBJ1-1, with a weak D call TRBD1 (6 bases). The V gene's germline CDR1 is SGHTA and CDR2 FQGTGA. Trimming removed 5 bases from V and 2 bases from J, with 15 bases in between. The CDR3 is made up of 15 amino acids. The CDR3: CASSRIRGHNTEAFF. For the CDR3, the DNA is TGTGCCAGCAGCCGCATCAGGGGCCATAACACTGAAGCTTTCTTT.

The rearrangement uses TRBV19 and TRBJ2-1; maybe TRBD1 (5 bases). The CDR3 consists of 15 residues. From germline, CDR1 is LNHDA and CDR2 SQIVND (reference sequence). The germline V and J ends were trimmed by 5 bases and 8 bases, with 19 bases remaining between them. CDR3 sequence (DNA): TGTGCCAGTAGTCCTCAGGGTGGTGAGATCCATGAGCAGTTCTTC. As protein: CASSPQGGEIHEQFF.

This clone appeared a few times. V and J are TRBV4-3 and TRBJ2-3; D gene ambiguous. Between the trimmed V and J ends, which lost 0 bases and 11 bases, there was a span of 12 bases. The CDR3 totals 13 residues. Germline CDR1 and CDR2: LGHNA and YSLEER. The CDR3 DNA reads TGCGCCAGCAGCCAAGATCAAGGTTGGAGGCAGTATTTT. Amino acids: CASSQDQGWRQYF.

The gene calls are TRBV28 and TRBJ1-2; D may be TRBD1 (5 bases). V was pared by 1 base and J by 8 bases, with 5 bases between. This CDR3 comprises 11 residues. The germline V gene encodes CDR1 MDHEN and CDR2 SYDVKM. The CDR3 sequence: CASSLSGGYTF. CDR3 in DNA: TGTGCCAGCAGTTTATCAGGGGGCTACACCTTC.